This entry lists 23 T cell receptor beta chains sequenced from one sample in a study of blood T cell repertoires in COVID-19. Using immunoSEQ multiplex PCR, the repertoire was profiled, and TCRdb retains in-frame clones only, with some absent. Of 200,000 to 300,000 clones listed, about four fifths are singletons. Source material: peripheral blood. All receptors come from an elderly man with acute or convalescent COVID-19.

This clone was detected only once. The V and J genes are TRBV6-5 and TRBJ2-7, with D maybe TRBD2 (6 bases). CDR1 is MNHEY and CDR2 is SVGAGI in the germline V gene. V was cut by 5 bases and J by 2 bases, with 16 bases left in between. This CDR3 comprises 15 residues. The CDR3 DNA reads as TGTGCCAGCAGTCGCACGGGACTCGGAGCCTACGAGCAGTACTTC. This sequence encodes CASSRTGLGAYEQYF.

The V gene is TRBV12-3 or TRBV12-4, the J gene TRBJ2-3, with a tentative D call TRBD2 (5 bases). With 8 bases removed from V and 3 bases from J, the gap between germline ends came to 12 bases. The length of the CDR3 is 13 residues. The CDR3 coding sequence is TGTGCCAGCCGAAGCGGTAGTACAGATACGCAGTATTTT. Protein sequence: CASRSGSTDTQYF.

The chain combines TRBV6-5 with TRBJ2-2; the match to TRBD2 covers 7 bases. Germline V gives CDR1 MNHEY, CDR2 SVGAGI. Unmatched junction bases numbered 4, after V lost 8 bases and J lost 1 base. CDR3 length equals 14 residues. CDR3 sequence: CASAKRGNTGELFF. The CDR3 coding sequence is TGTGCCAGCGCCAAGCGGGGGAACACCGGGGAGCTGTTTTTT.

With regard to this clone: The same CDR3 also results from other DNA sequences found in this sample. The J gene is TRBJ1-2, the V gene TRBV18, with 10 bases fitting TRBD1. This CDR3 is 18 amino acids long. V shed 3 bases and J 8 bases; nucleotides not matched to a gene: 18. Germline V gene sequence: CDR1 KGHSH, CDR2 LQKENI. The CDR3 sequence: CASSPPLSTGGGKGGYTF. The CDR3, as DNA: TGTGCCAGCTCACCTCCGCTCTCGACAGGGGGCGGCAAGGGCGGCTACACCTTC.

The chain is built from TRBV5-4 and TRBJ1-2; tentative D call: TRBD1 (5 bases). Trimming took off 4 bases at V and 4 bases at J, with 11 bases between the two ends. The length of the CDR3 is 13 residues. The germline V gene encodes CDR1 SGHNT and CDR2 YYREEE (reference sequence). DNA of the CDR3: TGTGCCAGCAGCAGGGACGGGAGCTATGGCTACACCTTC. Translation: CASSRDGSYGYTF.

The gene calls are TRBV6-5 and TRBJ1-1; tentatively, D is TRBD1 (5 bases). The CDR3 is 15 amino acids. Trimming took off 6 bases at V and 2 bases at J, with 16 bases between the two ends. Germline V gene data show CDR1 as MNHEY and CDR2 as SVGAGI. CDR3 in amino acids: CASSTSSRGNTEAFF. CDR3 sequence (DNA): TGTGCCAGCAGCACAAGTTCTAGGGGCAACACTGAAGCTTTCTTT.

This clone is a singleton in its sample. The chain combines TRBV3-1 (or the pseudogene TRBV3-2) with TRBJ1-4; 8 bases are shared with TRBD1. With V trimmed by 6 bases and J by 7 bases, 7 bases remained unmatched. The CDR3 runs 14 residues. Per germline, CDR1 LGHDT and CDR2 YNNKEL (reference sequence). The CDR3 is CASSFQGALEKLFF. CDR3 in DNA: TGTGCCAGCAGTTTCCAGGGGGCGCTTGAAAAACTGTTTTTT.

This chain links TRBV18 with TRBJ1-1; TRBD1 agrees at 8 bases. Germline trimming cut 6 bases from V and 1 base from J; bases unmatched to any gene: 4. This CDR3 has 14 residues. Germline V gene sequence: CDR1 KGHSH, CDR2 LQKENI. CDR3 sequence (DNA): TGTGCCAGCTCGCGGGACAGGACGAACACTGAAGCTTTCTTT. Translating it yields CASSRDRTNTEAFF.

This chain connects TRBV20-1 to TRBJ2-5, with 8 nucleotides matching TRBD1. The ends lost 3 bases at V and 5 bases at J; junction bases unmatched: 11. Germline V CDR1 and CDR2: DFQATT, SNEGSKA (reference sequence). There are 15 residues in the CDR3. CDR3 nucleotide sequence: TGCAGTGCTAGTAAGGGGACAGGCCCCCGGGAGACCCAGTACTTC. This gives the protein CSASKGTGPRETQYF.

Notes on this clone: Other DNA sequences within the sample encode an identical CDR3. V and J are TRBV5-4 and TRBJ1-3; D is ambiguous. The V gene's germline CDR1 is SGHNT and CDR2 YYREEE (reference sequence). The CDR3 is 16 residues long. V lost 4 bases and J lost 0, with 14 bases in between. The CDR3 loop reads CASSRGSRDSGNTIYF. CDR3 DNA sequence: TGTGCCAGCAGCCGAGGGAGTCGGGACTCTGGAAACACCATATATTTT.

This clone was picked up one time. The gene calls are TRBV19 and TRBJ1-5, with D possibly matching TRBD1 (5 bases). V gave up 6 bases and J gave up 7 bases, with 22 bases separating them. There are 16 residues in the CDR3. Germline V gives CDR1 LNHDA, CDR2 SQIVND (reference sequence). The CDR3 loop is CASRALDSSFWQPQHF. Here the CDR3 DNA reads TGTGCCAGTAGGGCACTTGACAGCTCCTTCTGGCAGCCCCAGCATTTT.

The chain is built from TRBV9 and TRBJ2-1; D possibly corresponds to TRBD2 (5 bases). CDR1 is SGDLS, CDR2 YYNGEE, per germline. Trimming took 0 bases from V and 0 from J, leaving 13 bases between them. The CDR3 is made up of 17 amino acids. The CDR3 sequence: CASSVAGGGSSYNEQFF. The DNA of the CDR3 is TGTGCCAGCAGCGTAGCTGGTGGAGGTAGCTCCTACAATGAGCAGTTCTTC.

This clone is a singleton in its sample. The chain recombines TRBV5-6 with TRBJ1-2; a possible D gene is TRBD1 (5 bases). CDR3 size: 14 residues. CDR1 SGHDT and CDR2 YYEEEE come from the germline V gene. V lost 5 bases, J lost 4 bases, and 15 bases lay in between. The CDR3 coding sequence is TGTGCCAGCAGATTTGTGCAGGGCGCCTATGGCTACACCTTC. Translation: CASRFVQGAYGYTF.

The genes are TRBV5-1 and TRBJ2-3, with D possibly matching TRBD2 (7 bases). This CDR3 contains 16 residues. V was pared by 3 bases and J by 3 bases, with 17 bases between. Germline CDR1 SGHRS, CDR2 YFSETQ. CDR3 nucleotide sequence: TGCGCCAGCAGCTCCATTGGGGGGGGCCTGACAGATACGCAGTATTTT. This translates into CASSSIGGGLTDTQYF.

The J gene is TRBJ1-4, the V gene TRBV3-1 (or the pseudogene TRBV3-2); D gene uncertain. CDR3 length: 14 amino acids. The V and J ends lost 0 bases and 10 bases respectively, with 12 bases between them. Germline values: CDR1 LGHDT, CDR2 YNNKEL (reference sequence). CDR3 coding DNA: TGTGCCAGCAGCCAAGATTTGCAGGCACGAAAACTGTTTTTT. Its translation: CASSQDLQARKLFF.

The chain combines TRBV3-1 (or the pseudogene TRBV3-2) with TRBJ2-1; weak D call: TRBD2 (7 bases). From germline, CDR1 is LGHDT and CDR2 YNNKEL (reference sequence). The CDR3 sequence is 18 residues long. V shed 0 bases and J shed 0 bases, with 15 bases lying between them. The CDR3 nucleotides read TGTGCCAGCAGCCAAGATAGGGGGGGGTCATCCTCCTACAATGAGCAGTTCTTC. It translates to CASSQDRGGSSSYNEQFF.

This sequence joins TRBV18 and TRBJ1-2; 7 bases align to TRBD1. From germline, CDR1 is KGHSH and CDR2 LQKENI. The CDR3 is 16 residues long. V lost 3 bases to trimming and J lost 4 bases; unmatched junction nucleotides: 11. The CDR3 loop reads CASSPIDRVSGYGYTF. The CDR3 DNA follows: TGTGCCAGCTCACCTATCGACAGGGTCTCGGGCTATGGCTACACCTTC.

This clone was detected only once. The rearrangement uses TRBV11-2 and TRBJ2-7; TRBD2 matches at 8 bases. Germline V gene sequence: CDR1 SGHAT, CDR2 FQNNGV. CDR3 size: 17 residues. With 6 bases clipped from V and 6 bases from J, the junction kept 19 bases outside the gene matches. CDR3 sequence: CASRLRGGATPLGEQYF. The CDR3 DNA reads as TGTGCCAGCAGACTTCGGGGGGGGGCAACTCCCCTCGGCGAGCAGTACTTC.

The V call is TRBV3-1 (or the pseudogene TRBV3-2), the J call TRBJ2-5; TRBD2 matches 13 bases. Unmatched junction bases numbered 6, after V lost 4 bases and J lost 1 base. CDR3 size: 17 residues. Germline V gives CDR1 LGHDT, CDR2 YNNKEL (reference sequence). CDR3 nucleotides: TGTGCCAGCAGCCGCGCCGGGACTAGCGGGGCCCAAGAGACCCAGTACTTC. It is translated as CASSRAGTSGAQETQYF.

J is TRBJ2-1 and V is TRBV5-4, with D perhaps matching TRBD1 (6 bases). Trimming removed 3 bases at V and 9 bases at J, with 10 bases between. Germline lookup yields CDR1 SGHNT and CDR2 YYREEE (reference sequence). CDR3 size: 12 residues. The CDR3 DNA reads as TGTGCCAGCAGCTCCCAGGGGACTGAGCAGTTCTTC. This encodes CASSSQGTEQFF.

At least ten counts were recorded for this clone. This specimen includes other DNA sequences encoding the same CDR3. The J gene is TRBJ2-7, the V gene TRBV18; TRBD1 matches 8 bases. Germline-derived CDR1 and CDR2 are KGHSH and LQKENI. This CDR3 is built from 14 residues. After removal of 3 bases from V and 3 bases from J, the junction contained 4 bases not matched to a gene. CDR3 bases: TGTGCCAGCTCACCTGGGACAGGCGTCTACGAGCAGTACTTC. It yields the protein CASSPGTGVYEQYF. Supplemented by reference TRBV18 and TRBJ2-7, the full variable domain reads NAGVMQNPRHLVRRRGQEARLRCSPMKGHSHVYWYRQLPEEGLKFMVYLQKENIIDESGMPKERFSAEFPKEGPSILRIQQVVRGDSAAYFCASSPGTGVYEQYFGPGTRLTVT.

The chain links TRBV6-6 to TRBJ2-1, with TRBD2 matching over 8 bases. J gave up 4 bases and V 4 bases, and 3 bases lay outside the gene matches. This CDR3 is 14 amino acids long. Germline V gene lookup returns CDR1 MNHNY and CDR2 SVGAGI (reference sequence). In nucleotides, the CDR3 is TGTGCCAGCAGTTTAGCGGGAAGGTACAATGAGCAGTTCTTC. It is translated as CASSLAGRYNEQFF.

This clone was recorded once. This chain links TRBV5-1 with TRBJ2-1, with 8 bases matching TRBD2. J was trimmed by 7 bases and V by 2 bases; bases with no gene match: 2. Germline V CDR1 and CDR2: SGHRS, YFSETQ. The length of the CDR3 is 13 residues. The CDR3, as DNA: TGCGCCAGCAGCTTACTAGCGGATAATGAGCAGTTCTTC. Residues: CASSLLADNEQFF.